Reported below is one T cell receptor beta chain. Its antigen is unknown. This record belongs to a study of identifying expanded T cells in peripheral blood. Whole-study results and caveats: Across healthy donors, higher total template counts meant significantly greater approximately two-week count variance.

During the collection period, no donor immune events like infections were recorded. Assay: immunoSEQ multiplex PCR; the TCRdb copy retains only in-frame clones and omits some. The sample includes 70,000 to 95,000 clones, roughly 86% of them seen just once. This clonotype originated in a person between 18 and 75 years old in good health. The specimen was blood.

Written as DNA, the CDR3 is TGCGCCAGCAGCCCTATCGGGGGTCTGAGCTCCTACGAGCAGTACTTC. Amino acids: CASSPIGGLSSYEQYF. V is TRBV5-1 and J is TRBJ2-7; tentative D call: TRBD2 (6 bases). Per germline, CDR1 SGHRS and CDR2 YFSETQ. V gave up 4 bases and J gave up 0 bases, with 17 bases separating them. There are 16 residues in the CDR3.